This T cell receptor (beta chain) emerged from a study of cytomegalovirus exposure and HLA in healthy donors. Study outcomes and limitations: Common viral pathogens were later found to be apparently linked to several of the most significant clusters.

Trimming at V came to 5 bases and at J to 2 bases, leaving 3 bases not matched to a gene. Germline V gene data show CDR1 as SGHTA and CDR2 as FQGNSA. CDR3 length equals 16 residues. This clone has a handful of counts. What it binds is unknown. The PCR used 60 Vbeta and 13 Jbeta primers. Some clones are missing from TCRdb's copy, which holds only in-frame ones; the method was immunoSEQ multiplex PCR. The sample has 100,000 to 150,000 clones, 15% to 20% seen once. Sequenced: PBMCs. The clonotype was recovered from a female donor in good health and CMV-seropositive. The rearrangement uses TRBV7-2 and TRBJ2-1; TRBD2 matches at 13 bases. The CDR3: CASSVTSGGAYNEQFF. CDR3 in DNA: TGTGCCAGCAGCGTCACTAGCGGGGGGGCCTACAATGAGCAGTTCTTC.